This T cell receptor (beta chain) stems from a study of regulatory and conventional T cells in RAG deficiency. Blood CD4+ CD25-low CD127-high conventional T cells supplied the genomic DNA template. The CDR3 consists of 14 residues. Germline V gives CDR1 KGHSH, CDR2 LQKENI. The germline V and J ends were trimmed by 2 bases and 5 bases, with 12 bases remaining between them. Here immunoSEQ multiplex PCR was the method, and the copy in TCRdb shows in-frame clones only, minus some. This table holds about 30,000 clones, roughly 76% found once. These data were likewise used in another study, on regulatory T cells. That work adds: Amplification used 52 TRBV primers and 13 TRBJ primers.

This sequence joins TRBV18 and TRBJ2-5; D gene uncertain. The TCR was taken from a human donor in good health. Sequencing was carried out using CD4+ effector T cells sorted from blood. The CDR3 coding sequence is TGTGCCAGCTCACCATCACACAGTCGGGAGACCCAGTACTTC. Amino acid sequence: CASSPSHSRETQYF.